The following is a T cell receptor (beta chain) sequence with its context. The source of the sample is a study of blood T cell repertoires in COVID-19. Only in-frame clones appear in the TCRdb table, and some are missing; sequencing was by immunoSEQ multiplex PCR. The data hold 250,000 or so clones, with 88% observed a single time. In germline, CDR1 is LNHDA, CDR2 SQIVND (reference sequence). The CDR3 has 11 amino acids. The V end lost 10 bases, the J end lost 6 bases, and 9 bases lay between the germline ends. The J gene is TRBJ2-2, the V gene TRBV19; the D is unclear. This TCR derives from a woman aged 40 to 50 who had recovered from COVID-19. The sequenced sample was peripheral blood. For the CDR3, the DNA is TGTGCCACCCGGGTGGCCGGGGAGCTGTTTTTT. Translation gives CATRVAGELFF.